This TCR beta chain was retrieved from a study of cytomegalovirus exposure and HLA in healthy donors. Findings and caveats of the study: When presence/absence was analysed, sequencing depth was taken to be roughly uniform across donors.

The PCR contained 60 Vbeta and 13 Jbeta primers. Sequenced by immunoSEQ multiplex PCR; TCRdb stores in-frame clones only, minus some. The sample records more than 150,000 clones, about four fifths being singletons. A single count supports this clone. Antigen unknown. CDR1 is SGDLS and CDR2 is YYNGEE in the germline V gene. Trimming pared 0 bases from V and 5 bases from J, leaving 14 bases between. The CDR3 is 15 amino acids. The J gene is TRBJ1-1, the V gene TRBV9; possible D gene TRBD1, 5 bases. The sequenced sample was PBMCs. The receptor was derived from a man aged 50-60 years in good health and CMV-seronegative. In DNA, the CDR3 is TGTGCCAGCAGCGTAGGGGAGGGGACGAATACTGAAGCTTTCTTT. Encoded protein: CASSVGEGTNTEAFF.